A selection of T cell receptor beta chains follows, all from one sample in a study of blood T cell repertoires in COVID-19. Method: immunoSEQ multiplex PCR; TCRdb's copy keeps in-frame clones and lacks some. The top ten clones hold about 1.7% of a sample with some 100,000 clones, 90% to 95% of them seen once. The specimen was peripheral blood. Receptors originate from a human donor with active COVID-19. The donor label of this sample is uncertain. Each CDR3 is given with its conserved first and last residue. The D gene is left open where the match is weak. Size is omitted from some rows. Given values are once, few, many or a class for expanded clones.

d_gene: -
j_gene: TRBJ1-1
v_gene: TRBV19
len: 11
abundance: -
CDR3aa: CASSSRTEAFF
CDR3nt: TGTGCCAGTAGTAGCAGAACTGAAGCTTTCTTT

d_gene: -
j_gene: TRBJ1-2
v_gene: TRBV24-1
len: 17
abundance: -
CDR3aa: CATSDRGGQGRHHGYTF
CDR3nt: TGTGCCACCAGTGATCGGGGGGGACAAGGGAGACACCATGGCTACACCTTC

d_gene: -
j_gene: TRBJ1-1
v_gene: TRBV7-9
len: 16
abundance: -
CDR3aa: CASSLGESYGNTEAFF
CDR3nt: TGTGCCAGCAGCTTAGGGGAGTCTTACGGGAACACTGAAGCTTTCTTT

d_gene: TRBD1
j_gene: TRBJ1-1
v_gene: TRBV7-3
len: 13
abundance: -
CDR3aa: CASSLNPGQVSFF
CDR3nt: TGTGCCAGCAGCTTAAACCCGGGACAGGTTAGTTTCTTT

d_gene: TRBD1
j_gene: TRBJ2-3
v_gene: TRBV6-1
len: 15
abundance: -
CDR3aa: CASSETGISTDTQYF
CDR3nt: TGTGCCAGCAGTGAGACAGGGATCAGCACAGATACGCAGTATTTT

d_gene: -
j_gene: TRBJ1-1
v_gene: TRBV7-9
len: 14
abundance: -
CDR3aa: CASSLRDTDTEAFF
CDR3nt: TGTGCCAGCAGCTTAAGGGACACGGACACTGAAGCTTTCTTT

d_gene: -
j_gene: TRBJ2-5
v_gene: TRBV28
len: 15
abundance: -
CDR3aa: CASSLVTGGGETQYF
CDR3nt: TGTGCCAGCAGTCTAGTCACAGGGGGGGGAGAGACCCAGTACTTC

d_gene: TRBD2
j_gene: TRBJ2-5
v_gene: TRBV24-1
len: 17
abundance: once
CDR3aa: CATSDLPGQGGKETQYF
CDR3nt: TGTGCCACCAGTGATTTGCCAGGTCAGGGAGGGAAAGAGACCCAGTACTTC

d_gene: -
j_gene: TRBJ1-6
v_gene: TRBV24-1
len: 15
abundance: -
CDR3aa: CATSSGGQINSPLHF
CDR3nt: TGTGCCACCAGTTCGGGGGGGCAGATAAATTCACCCCTCCACTTT

d_gene: -
j_gene: TRBJ1-2
v_gene: TRBV27
len: 12
abundance: -
CDR3aa: CASSLRGSGYTF
CDR3nt: TGTGCCAGCAGTTTACGGGGGTCCGGCTACACCTTC

d_gene: -
j_gene: TRBJ2-3
v_gene: TRBV21-1
len: 14
abundance: -
CDR3aa: CATSRDRDSDTQYF
CDR3nt: TGTGCCACCTCCCGGGACAGGGACTCCGATACGCAGTATTTT

d_gene: -
j_gene: TRBJ1-6
v_gene: TRBV5-8
len: 14
abundance: -
CDR3aa: CASSLSILESPLHF
CDR3nt: TGTGCCAGCAGCTTGTCAATTCTAGAATCACCCCTCCACTTT

d_gene: -
j_gene: TRBJ2-7
v_gene: TRBV7-2
len: 14
abundance: -
CDR3aa: CASSLEAGEGEQYF
CDR3nt: TGTGCCAGCAGCTTAGAGGCAGGGGAGGGCGAGCAGTACTTC

d_gene: -
j_gene: TRBJ2-7
v_gene: TRBV27
len: 15
abundance: -
CDR3aa: CASSFEAAALYEQYF
CDR3nt: TGTGCCAGCAGTTTTGAGGCGGCGGCGCTCTACGAGCAGTACTTC

d_gene: -
j_gene: TRBJ1-2
v_gene: TRBV28
len: 12
abundance: few
CDR3aa: CASSSPGYGYTF
CDR3nt: TGTGCCAGCAGTTCCCCGGGGTATGGCTACACCTTC

d_gene: TRBD2
j_gene: TRBJ2-5
v_gene: TRBV5-8
len: 15
abundance: -
CDR3aa: CASSLLTSGQETQYF
CDR3nt: TGTGCCAGCAGCTTGCTCACTAGCGGACAAGAGACCCAGTACTTC

d_gene: -
j_gene: TRBJ1-2
v_gene: TRBV28
len: 13
abundance: -
CDR3aa: CASSLGGAYGYTF
CDR3nt: TGTGCCAGCAGTTTGGGGGGGGCCTATGGCTACACCTTC

d_gene: TRBD2
j_gene: TRBJ2-3
v_gene: TRBV6-5
len: 14
abundance: -
CDR3aa: CASLWASGAATQYF
CDR3nt: TGTGCCAGCCTTTGGGCTAGCGGGGCTGCTACGCAGTATTTT

d_gene: TRBD2
j_gene: TRBJ2-1
v_gene: TRBV6-2/TRBV6-3
len: 15
abundance: once
CDR3aa: CASSFSSGGANEQFF
CDR3nt: TGTGCCAGCAGTTTCTCTAGCGGGGGGGCTAATGAGCAGTTCTTC

d_gene: -
j_gene: TRBJ2-3
v_gene: TRBV5-6
len: 15
abundance: -
CDR3aa: CASSPIGVYTDTQYF
CDR3nt: TGTGCCAGCAGCCCGATCGGGGTCTACACAGATACGCAGTATTTT

d_gene: TRBD1
j_gene: TRBJ1-2
v_gene: TRBV3-1/TRBV3-2
len: 15
abundance: -
CDR3aa: CASSQDRTGFYGYTF
CDR3nt: TGTGCCAGCAGCCAAGATCGGACAGGTTTTTATGGCTACACCTTC

d_gene: TRBD2
j_gene: TRBJ2-1
v_gene: TRBV3-1/TRBV3-2
len: 17
abundance: -
CDR3aa: CASSQDIERGAYNEQFF
CDR3nt: TGTGCCAGCAGCCAAGATATCGAGCGGGGAGCCTACAATGAGCAGTTCTTC

d_gene: -
j_gene: TRBJ2-7
v_gene: TRBV7-8
len: 15
abundance: -
CDR3aa: CASSSWGDSAYEQYF
CDR3nt: TGTGCCAGCAGCTCCTGGGGGGACTCGGCCTACGAGCAGTACTTC

d_gene: -
j_gene: TRBJ1-3
v_gene: TRBV13
len: 15
abundance: -
CDR3aa: CASSLGQGPGNTIYF
CDR3nt: TGTGCCAGCAGCTTAGGGCAGGGGCCCGGAAACACCATATATTTT

d_gene: -
j_gene: TRBJ2-7
v_gene: TRBV3-1/TRBV3-2
len: 13
abundance: once
CDR3aa: CASSQGSEGEQYF
CDR3nt: TGTGCCAGCAGCCAAGGTAGCGAAGGCGAGCAGTACTTC

d_gene: TRBD1
j_gene: TRBJ1-6
v_gene: TRBV28
len: 20
abundance: -
CDR3aa: CASTSPWVKDRGSYNSPLHF
CDR3nt: TGTGCCAGCACCTCCCCGTGGGTCAAGGACAGGGGCTCCTATAATTCACCCCTCCACTTT

d_gene: -
j_gene: TRBJ2-7
v_gene: TRBV28
len: 12
abundance: -
CDR3aa: CASRDQGYEQYF
CDR3nt: TGTGCCAGTAGAGATCAGGGCTACGAGCAGTACTTC

d_gene: -
j_gene: TRBJ2-7
v_gene: TRBV9
len: 15
abundance: once
CDR3aa: CASSVGQGAGYEQYF
CDR3nt: -

d_gene: TRBD1
j_gene: TRBJ1-2
v_gene: TRBV7-8
len: 14
abundance: -
CDR3aa: CASSPEHRGDGYTF
CDR3nt: TGTGCCAGCAGCCCAGAACACAGGGGGGATGGCTACACCTTC

d_gene: TRBD1
j_gene: TRBJ2-2
v_gene: TRBV5-8
len: 17
abundance: -
CDR3aa: CASSFPRDSANTGELFF
CDR3nt: TGTGCCAGCAGCTTTCCCCGGGACAGTGCGAACACCGGGGAGCTGTTTTTT

d_gene: -
j_gene: TRBJ2-5
v_gene: TRBV7-9
len: 16
abundance: few
CDR3aa: CASSSIAVYGRETQYF
CDR3nt: TGTGCCAGCAGCTCGATCGCGGTATACGGTAGGGAGACCCAGTACTTC

d_gene: TRBD1
j_gene: TRBJ1-1
v_gene: TRBV2
len: 16
abundance: -
CDR3aa: CASRKKGQGFTNEAFF
CDR3nt: TGTGCCAGCAGAAAAAAGGGACAGGGGTTTACCAATGAAGCTTTCTTT

d_gene: -
j_gene: TRBJ1-5
v_gene: TRBV7-9
len: 12
abundance: -
CDR3aa: CASTVGSRPQHF
CDR3nt: TGTGCCAGCACAGTTGGGAGTCGGCCCCAGCATTTT

d_gene: TRBD1
j_gene: TRBJ1-6
v_gene: TRBV3-1/TRBV3-2
len: 16
abundance: -
CDR3aa: CASALWDRGQNSPLHF
CDR3nt: TGTGCCAGCGCCTTGTGGGACAGGGGGCAAAATTCACCCCTCCACTTT

d_gene: TRBD1
j_gene: TRBJ1-1
v_gene: TRBV5-5
len: 15
abundance: -
CDR3aa: CASSPWTGVNTEAFF
CDR3nt: TGTGCCAGCAGCCCATGGACAGGGGTTAACACTGAAGCTTTCTTT

d_gene: -
j_gene: TRBJ1-5
v_gene: TRBV19
len: 17
abundance: -
CDR3aa: CASSPRGGADSNQPQHF
CDR3nt: TGTGCCAGTAGCCCCCGAGGGGGGGCGGATAGCAATCAGCCCCAGCATTTT

d_gene: TRBD1
j_gene: TRBJ1-1
v_gene: TRBV14
len: 15
abundance: -
CDR3aa: CASSHDRGLNTEAFF
CDR3nt: TGTGCCAGCAGCCATGACAGGGGGCTGAACACTGAAGCTTTCTTT

d_gene: -
j_gene: TRBJ2-5
v_gene: TRBV12-3/TRBV12-4
len: 13
abundance: -
CDR3aa: CASSSGSRETQYF
CDR3nt: TGTGCCAGCAGTTCTGGTTCCAGGGAGACCCAGTACTTC

d_gene: TRBD1
j_gene: TRBJ2-7
v_gene: TRBV6-5
len: 13
abundance: -
CDR3aa: CASSTDRRYEQYF
CDR3nt: TGTGCCAGCAGTACGGACAGGCGGTACGAGCAGTACTTC

d_gene: TRBD1
j_gene: TRBJ2-1
v_gene: TRBV5-1
len: 15
abundance: -
CDR3aa: CASSLFDRGTGVWFF
CDR3nt: TGCGCCAGCAGCTTGTTTGATAGAGGGACAGGGGTTTGGTTCTTC

d_gene: -
j_gene: TRBJ2-1
v_gene: TRBV4-1
len: 16
abundance: -
CDR3aa: CASSQDPSGRYNEQFF
CDR3nt: TGCGCCAGCAGCCAAGATCCGAGCGGGCGCTACAATGAGCAGTTCTTC

d_gene: -
j_gene: TRBJ2-1
v_gene: TRBV5-1
len: 13
abundance: -
CDR3aa: CASSWGDGNEQFF
CDR3nt: TGCGCCAGCAGTTGGGGGGATGGGAATGAGCAGTTCTTC

d_gene: -
j_gene: TRBJ2-7
v_gene: TRBV19
len: 14
abundance: -
CDR3aa: CASSIELPSYEQYF
CDR3nt: TGTGCCAGTAGTATTGAACTCCCGTCCTACGAGCAGTACTTC